This T cell receptor beta chain was obtained from a study of regulatory T cells in long-lasting Graves disease. Time point noted: persistent/refractory GD, antithyroid drugs over 5 years with positive TRAb. The authors made the TCR library using RNA they extracted from PBMCs. This clonotype appeared a few times. In building TCR beta libraries, iRepertoire HTBI primers were used together with Arm-PCR of CDR3 regions. Under the authors' procedure: 60 or so TRBV and roughly 15 TRBJ segments were identified across samples. TCRdb recomputed calls from the multiplex PCR reads with MiXCR, one row per CDR3 protein. These V and J calls derive from TCRdb rather than the authors' analysis. The sample lists 300,000 or so distinct CDR3 sequences; around a fifth were seen once. The V end lost 1 base, the J end lost 2 bases, and 8 bases lay between the germline ends. Germline CDR1 is MDHEN and CDR2 is SYDVKM. The CDR3 contains 15 residues.

The chain links TRBV28 to TRBJ2-2; tentatively, D is TRBD2 (6 bases). Source: peripheral blood mononuclear cells (PBMCs), taken when the disease was refractory, from a patient treated with antithyroid drugs. This TCR was sampled from a female donor with Graves disease. CDR3 bases: TGTGCCAGCAGTTTATCGGGGACTAACACCGGGGAGCTGTTTTTT. This sequence encodes CASSLSGTNTGELFF.